Below are 22 T cell receptor beta chains sequenced from a single sample in a study of T cell responses to AZD1222 COVID-19 vaccine. Produced via immunoSEQ multiplex PCR; TCRdb's table is partial and in-frame only. Of roughly 170,000 clones in the sample, 93% were seen once. This sample comprised peripheral blood, obtained on day 0 of AZD1222 vaccination. These receptors all come from an adult in good health.

J is TRBJ2-5 and V is TRBV19; perhaps D is TRBD1 or TRBD2 (5 bases each). V lost 6 bases and J lost 5, with 13 bases in between. Germline loops: CDR1 LNHDA, CDR2 SQIVND (reference sequence). This CDR3 is 13 amino acids long. The CDR3 reads CASRSRGQETQYF. Here the CDR3 DNA reads TGTGCCAGTAGGTCCCGGGGCCAGGAGACCCAGTACTTC.

The chain carries TRBV5-4 and TRBJ2-3; TRBD1 matches 7 bases. The germline gives CDR1 SGHNT, CDR2 YYREEE (reference sequence). There are 15 residues in the CDR3. V lost 4 bases, J lost 2 bases, and 7 bases stayed unmatched. The CDR3 is CASSRQGGATDTQYF. Here the CDR3 DNA reads TGTGCCAGCAGCCGACAGGGTGGGGCCACAGATACGCAGTATTTT. The full variable domain, completed using reference TRBV5-4 and TRBJ2-3, is ETGVTQSPTHLIKTRGQQVTLRCSSQSGHNTVSWYQQALGQGPQFIFQYYREEENGRGNFPPRFSGLQFPNYSSELNVNALELDDSALYLCASSRQGGATDTQYFGPGTRLTVL.

V gene TRBV7-2 combines with J gene TRBJ1-2; a weak D match, TRBD1 (5 bases). V lost 1 base to trimming and J lost 4 bases, with 10 bases between them. The CDR3 sequence is 14 residues long. Germline CDR1 reads SGHTA; CDR2 reads FQGNSA. The DNA for the CDR3 is TGTGCCAGCAGCTTAGGGCAGGGTTTCTATGGCTACACCTTC. Its translation: CASSLGQGFYGYTF.

This clone was counted a single time. The rearrangement joins TRBV18 to TRBJ1-5; D perhaps matches TRBD1 (5 bases). The CDR3 spans 17 residues. Trimming shortened V by 0 bases and J by 3 bases, and 15 bases separated the two germline ends. CDR1 is KGHSH and CDR2 is LQKENI in the germline V gene. CDR3 sequence reads: CASSPPGPLGYNQPQHF. In DNA form, the CDR3 reads TGTGCCAGCTCACCACCGGGACCTTTAGGCTACAATCAGCCCCAGCATTTT.

The chain links TRBV28 to TRBJ1-2, with D possibly being TRBD1 (5 bases). Trimming took 5 bases from V and 6 from J, leaving 16 bases between them. The germline gives CDR1 MDHEN, CDR2 SYDVKM. The CDR3 runs to 14 residues. CDR3 sequence: CASSRWDVLDGYTF. As DNA, the CDR3 is TGTGCCAGCAGTCGGTGGGACGTTTTGGATGGCTACACCTTC.

There are a few counts of this clone. This rearrangement joins TRBV10-2 to TRBJ1-1; TRBD1 might be the D (6 bases). Germline loops: CDR1 WSHSY, CDR2 SAAADI. There are 11 residues in the CDR3. Trimming took 6 bases from V and 7 from J, leaving 9 bases between them. As DNA, the CDR3 is TGCGCCAGCAGCGCAGGGGTTGAAGCTTTCTTT. Protein product: CASSAGVEAFF.

The rearrangement links TRBV19 to TRBJ2-6, with D perhaps given as TRBD1 or TRBD2 (6 bases each). V was cut by 0 bases and J by 0 bases, with 12 bases left in between. CDR3 size: 18 residues. From germline, CDR1 is LNHDA and CDR2 SQIVND (reference sequence). The CDR3 protein is CASSIEGGQHSGANVLTF. The CDR3, as DNA: TGTGCCAGTAGTATAGAGGGGGGACAACACTCTGGGGCCAACGTCCTGACTTTC.

The rearrangement links TRBV30 to TRBJ2-5; D gene uncertain. The CDR3 sequence is 16 residues long. Trimming stripped 0 bases from V and 5 bases from J, with 19 bases between. The germline CDR1 and CDR2 sequences are GTSNPN and SVGIG (reference sequence). CDR3: CAWSVGNTWVGETQYF. In DNA, the CDR3 is TGTGCCTGGAGTGTGGGAAACACCTGGGTTGGTGAGACCCAGTACTTC. The variable domain in full, with the rest retrieved from reference TRBV30 and TRBJ2-5, is SQTIHQWPATLVQPVGSPLSLECTVEGTSNPNLYWYRQAAGRGLQLLFYSVGIGQISSEVPQNLSASRPQDRQFILSSKKLLLSDSGFYLCAWSVGNTWVGETQYFGPGTRLLVL.

This chain joins TRBV9 and TRBJ1-3; unclear D gene. V lost 3 bases and J 0 bases, leaving 7 bases between the germline ends. CDR3 size: 14 residues. The germline V gene encodes CDR1 SGDLS and CDR2 YYNGEE. CDR3 loop: CASSAVFSGNTIYF. CDR3 nucleotides: TGTGCCAGCAGCGCCGTCTTCTCTGGAAACACCATATATTTT.

The rearrangement uses TRBV12-3 or TRBV12-4 and TRBJ1-2, with D perhaps matching TRBD1 (6 bases). Trimming removed 5 bases at V and 5 bases at J, with 12 bases between. CDR3 length: 13 amino acids. In DNA form, the CDR3 reads TGTGCCAGCAGTGCGGGACAAATTTATGGCTACACCTTC. The encoded protein is CASSAGQIYGYTF.

This sequence joins TRBV20-1 and TRBJ2-1; no definite D call. Germline V CDR1 and CDR2: DFQATT, SNEGSKA (reference sequence). V dropped 5 bases and J dropped 15 bases, with 17 bases sitting between them. This CDR3 spans 11 amino acids. In DNA form, the CDR3 reads TGCAGTGCTGGCTCCTTGGTTAGGCGGTTCTTC. Translating gives CSAGSLVRRFF.

The rearrangement joins TRBV11-2 to TRBJ2-1; D is unclear. CDR1 and CDR2 from the germline V gene are SGHAT and FQNNGV. The CDR3 loop spans 14 amino acids. V was trimmed by 4 bases and J by 6 bases, leaving 13 bases between them. The CDR3 DNA reads as TGTGCCAGCAGCTCGGTACGGGCAAGCAATGAGCAGTTCTTC. It codes for CASSSVRASNEQFF.

The chain employs TRBV7-9 and TRBJ1-6; tentatively, D is TRBD1 (6 bases). V was clipped by 4 bases and J by 5 bases, with 12 bases between them. The germline V gene encodes CDR1 SEHNR and CDR2 FQNEAQ (reference sequence). The CDR3 covers 15 residues. CDR3 amino acids: CASSSQGRNNSPLHF. The CDR3 region has the DNA TGTGCCAGCAGCTCCCAGGGGCGCAATAATTCACCCCTCCACTTT.

The chain carries TRBV6-2 or TRBV6-3 and TRBJ1-5; a weak D match, TRBD1 (5 bases). Germline V gene data show CDR1 as MNHEY and CDR2 as SVGEGT. The V gene lost 5 bases and the J gene lost 4 bases, with 21 bases spanning the gap. This CDR3 has 17 amino acids. The chain's CDR3 is CASSPSGGRGSNQPQHF. CDR3 nucleotide sequence: TGTGCCAGCAGTCCCTCGGGGGGGAGGGGCTCGAATCAGCCCCAGCATTTT.

The chain couples TRBV27 to TRBJ1-2, with D unclear. Germline loops: CDR1 MNHEY, CDR2 SMNVEV (reference sequence). This CDR3 region has 13 residues. Deletions cut 6 bases from V and 8 bases from J, with 16 bases between. The CDR3: CASSPQNSRGYTF. The CDR3 DNA sequence: TGTGCCAGCAGCCCGCAGAACAGCCGGGGCTACACCTTC.

The chain is built from TRBV4-2 and TRBJ2-5, with D perhaps matching TRBD1 (7 bases). The germline V gene encodes CDR1 LGHNA and CDR2 YNFKEQ. Trimming took 4 bases from V and 5 from J, leaving 8 bases between them. The CDR3 runs 12 residues. The CDR3 loop reads CASSPGGETQYF. The CDR3, as DNA: TGTGCCAGCAGCCCAGGGGGGGAGACCCAGTACTTC.

This chain uses TRBV4-2 with TRBJ2-5; 10 positions agree with TRBD2. CDR3 size: 17 residues. Germline V lookup: CDR1 LGHNA, CDR2 YNFKEQ. J was trimmed by 7 bases and V by 2 bases; bases with no gene match: 13. The CDR3 loop reads CASSQKGLSSGGGTQYF. The CDR3 region has the DNA TGTGCCAGCAGCCAAAAAGGGTTGTCTAGCGGGGGCGGGACCCAGTACTTC.

In this sample, this clone turned up a few times. The genes are TRBV5-1 and TRBJ2-7; a weak D match, TRBD1 (5 bases). V gave up 0 bases and J gave up 0 bases, with 10 bases separating them. The CDR3 is made up of 15 amino acids. Germline V lookup: CDR1 SGHRS, CDR2 YFSETQ. The CDR3 loop reads CASSLGVQGSYEQYF. The CDR3, as DNA: TGCGCCAGCAGCTTGGGGGTGCAGGGCTCCTACGAGCAGTACTTC.

The CDR3 spells CASSWGRGILETQYF. DNA of the CDR3: TGTGCCAGCAGCTGGGGGCGGGGGATCTTAGAGACCCAGTACTTC. The rearrangement uses TRBV13 and TRBJ2-5; possible D gene TRBD2, 7 bases. Germline V CDR1 and CDR2: PRHDT, FYEKMQ (reference sequence). The V end lost 4 bases, the J end lost 4 bases, and 16 bases lay between the germline ends. This CDR3 contains 15 residues. The whole variable domain, filled in from reference TRBV13 and TRBJ2-5, reads AAGVIQSPRHLIKEKRETATLKCYPIPRHDTVYWYQQGPGQDPQFLISFYEKMQSDKGSIPDRFSAQQFSDYHSELNMSSLELGDSALYFCASSWGRGILETQYFGPGTRLLVL.

This rearrangement joins TRBV30 to TRBJ2-5, with 9 bases that match TRBD2. V gave up 2 bases and J gave up 5 bases; unmatched junction bases: 15. This CDR3 comprises 17 residues. Germline V gene data show CDR1 as GTSNPN and CDR2 as SVGIG (reference sequence). The CDR3, as DNA: TGTGCCTGGAGTTCGGCTCGTGGTCTAGCGGGGATGGAGACCCAGTACTTC. Translated: CAWSSARGLAGMETQYF.

As to this clone: Its ends do not fully match the called genes, so a read error is possible. The chain employs TRBV2 and TRBJ1-2, with D possibly matching TRBD1 (5 bases). The CDR3 length is 13 residues. Germline CDR1 reads SNHLY; CDR2 reads FYNNEI. In DNA form, the CDR3 reads TGTGCCAGCAGCGAAGTTACAGGTTATGGCTACACCTTC. As protein: CASSEVTGYGYTF.

CDR3 amino acids: CASSVANREREKLFF. In DNA form, the CDR3 reads TGTGCCAGCAGCGTAGCAAACCGGGAGCGAGAAAAACTGTTTTTT. This rearrangement joins TRBV9 to TRBJ1-4; D gene unclear. CDR1 SGDLS and CDR2 YYNGEE come from the germline V gene. The CDR3 is made up of 15 amino acids. V lost 0 bases and J 8 bases, leaving 14 bases between the germline ends.